One sample yielded the 22 T cell receptor beta chains listed below, sequenced in a study of beta chain features in type 1 diabetes. Overall study findings and caveats: Among all four CD4+ subsets, Type 1 diabetes patients had TCRB CDR3s that were moderately but significantly shorter.

These receptors are not linked to any known antigen. Expressed TCRB transcripts were sequenced because the entire RNA isolate underwent reverse transcription. The protocol was immunoSEQ multiplex PCR, while the TCRdb copy is restricted to in-frame clones and leaves out a portion. The sample carries some 350,000 clones, about 10% recorded once. The source material was central memory CD4+ T cells from blood. These receptors were taken from a young man with type 1 diabetes.

The rearrangement uses TRBV19 and TRBJ2-5, with 10 bases aligning to TRBD2. CDR3 size: 15 residues. The V gene's germline CDR1 is LNHDA and CDR2 SQIVND (reference sequence). The trim removed 7 bases at V and 5 bases at J, leaving 10 bases unmatched. The CDR3 coding sequence is TGTGCCAGTACCACGGGTCTAGCGGGAGATGAGACCCAGTACTTC. Protein: CASTTGLAGDETQYF. The full variable domain, rest sourced from reference TRBV19 and TRBJ2-5, is DGGITQSPKYLFRKEGQNVTLSCEQNLNHDAMYWYRQDPGQGLRLIYYSQIVNDFQKGDIAEGYSVSREKKESFPLTVTSAQKNPTAFYLCASTTGLAGDETQYFGPGTRLLVL.

This clone was seen only a few times. The chain has TRBV11-3 and TRBJ2-7; D tentatively reads TRBD1 or TRBD2 (6 bases each). Germline V CDR1 and CDR2: SGHNT, YENEEA. The CDR3 has 18 amino acids. With 2 bases removed from V and 3 bases from J, the gap between germline ends came to 23 bases. CDR3 coding DNA: TGTGCCAGCAGCTTACAGGGGTCCCGTAGAGGGGGGAGCTACGAGCAGTACTTC. Its translation is CASSLQGSRRGGSYEQYF.

V gene TRBV4-1 combines with J gene TRBJ1-4; D ambiguous. Germline V CDR1 and CDR2: MGHRA, YSYEKL. Trimming cost V 0 bases and J 7 bases, with 6 bases left between them. This CDR3 has 13 residues. As DNA, the CDR3 is TGCGCCAGCAGCCAAGATAGGAGTGAAAAACTGTTTTTT. Residues: CASSQDRSEKLFF.

The V and J genes are TRBV11-2 and TRBJ2-2; D unclear. Germline loops: CDR1 SGHAT, CDR2 FQNNGV. The CDR3 sequence is 12 residues long. Trimming shortened V by 4 bases and J by 6 bases, and 6 bases separated the two germline ends. The CDR3 nucleotides are TGTGCCAGCAGCTCAGAGGCCGGGGAGCTGTTTTTT. This sequence encodes CASSSEAGELFF.

This chain links TRBV13 with TRBJ2-2; unclear D gene. The germline V gene encodes CDR1 PRHDT and CDR2 FYEKMQ (reference sequence). The germline V and J ends were trimmed by 3 bases and 0 bases, with 8 bases remaining between them. The CDR3 is 15 residues long. The CDR3 protein is CASSLAGTNTGELFF. As DNA, the CDR3 is TGTGCCAGCAGCTTGGCAGGTACGAACACCGGGGAGCTGTTTTTT.

This clone has only a few counts. The rearrangement joins TRBV6-5 to TRBJ1-1, with a weak D call TRBD1 (5 bases). Deletions cut 6 bases from V and 11 bases from J, with 19 bases between. Germline V lookup: CDR1 MNHEY, CDR2 SVGAGI. The CDR3 totals 13 residues. The CDR3 sequence: CASSGDGPFRAFF. The CDR3 nucleotides read TGTGCCAGCAGCGGGGACGGACCCTTCCGTGCTTTCTTT.

V gene TRBV2 combines with J gene TRBJ2-7; 8 bases are a match to TRBD1. The junction had 10 bases not matched to a gene; V was cut back by 3 bases and J by 6 bases. Germline assignment: CDR1 SNHLY and CDR2 FYNNEI. The CDR3 sequence is 15 residues long. CDR3 coding DNA: TGTGCCAGCAGTGAGGGAACAGGGGGAGAGGCCGAGCAGTACTTC. Its translation: CASSEGTGGEAEQYF.

J is TRBJ1-5 and V is TRBV27, with D perhaps matching TRBD1 (5 bases). The CDR3 has 16 residues. The V end was cut by 6 bases, the J end by 2 bases, with 17 bases between. The V gene's germline CDR1 is MNHEY and CDR2 SMNVEV (reference sequence). The CDR3 protein is CASSLLGGSGNQPQHF. The CDR3 DNA follows: TGTGCCAGCAGCCTCCTCGGGGGTTCCGGCAATCAGCCCCAGCATTTT.

This clone occurred a few times. The rearrangement uses TRBV11-2 and TRBJ2-2, with D perhaps TRBD1 (6 bases). V was clipped by 1 base and J by 10 bases, with 13 bases between them. Germline CDR1 is SGHAT and CDR2 is FQNNGV. The length of the CDR3 is 14 residues. CDR3 DNA sequence: TGTGCCAGCAGCTTAGGACAGGACGCTGCGGAGCTGTTTTTT. Residues: CASSLGQDAAELFF. Variable domain in full (rest from reference TRBV11-2 and TRBJ2-2): EAGVAQSPRYKIIEKRQSVAFWCNPISGHATLYWYQQILGQGPKLLIQFQNNGVVDDSQLPKDRFSAERLKGVDSTLKIQPAKLEDSAVYLCASSLGQDAAELFFGEGSRLTVL.

This clone was detected only a few times. Written as DNA, the CDR3 is TGTGCCAGCAGTTCCCACCCCAGGGGCTACACCTTC. Translation: CASSSHPRGYTF. The chain uses TRBV28 and TRBJ1-2; D is ambiguous. Germline V gives CDR1 MDHEN, CDR2 SYDVKM. V was shortened by 4 bases and J by 8 bases, with 11 bases between the two germline ends. The CDR3 runs 12 residues.

The chain joins TRBV7-8 to TRBJ2-5; TRBD1 matches 10 bases. The V gene end was trimmed by 5 bases and the J gene end by 5 bases; junction bases not matched to a gene: 11. CDR3 length equals 16 residues. From germline, CDR1 is SGHVS and CDR2 FQNEAQ. The CDR3 reads CASSPERGQGSETQYF. The CDR3 bases are TGTGCCAGCAGCCCCGAGCGGGGACAGGGGTCGGAGACCCAGTACTTC.

This clone turned up a few times. V is TRBV4-3 and J is TRBJ1-2; 7 bases line up with TRBD1. Germline assignment: CDR1 LGHNA and CDR2 YSLEER. V gave up 4 bases and J gave up 2 bases; unmatched junction bases: 7. The CDR3 loop spans 15 amino acids. This CDR3 is CASSPQEGANYGYTF. As DNA, the CDR3 is TGCGCCAGCAGCCCCCAGGAGGGGGCGAACTATGGCTACACCTTC.

This clone came up a few times. CDR3 DNA: TGCGCCAGCAGCCCCTTACAGGGGCCCGATGGCTACACCTTC. Translated: CASSPLQGPDGYTF. The chain links TRBV5-1 to TRBJ1-2, with 7 bases identical to TRBD1. CDR3 length equals 14 residues. The germline gives CDR1 SGHRS, CDR2 YFSETQ. V shed 4 bases and J 6 bases; nucleotides not matched to a gene: 9.

A few counts support this clone. The chain has TRBV12-2 and TRBJ1-3. TRBV12-2 is termed a pseudogene. The CDR3 totals 14 residues. The DNA of the CDR3 is TGTGCAAGTCGCTTCCTCCGGGGGGCAAACACCATATATTTT. Translation: CASRFLRGANTIYF.

The CDR3: CASGSPRGSQGTYF. In DNA form, the CDR3 reads TGTGCTAGTGGTTCCCCTCGCGGTTCACAGGGAACATATTTT. The chain has TRBV12-5 and TRBJ1-3; D is possibly TRBD1 (6 bases). V was cut by 4 bases and J by 15 bases, with 22 bases left in between. CDR3 length: 14 residues. The germline V gene encodes CDR1 LGHNT and CDR2 FRNRAP. The full variable domain, rest sourced from reference TRBV12-5 and TRBJ1-3, is DARVTQTPRHKVTEMGQEVTMRCQPILGHNTVFWYRQTMMQGLELLAYFRNRAPLDDSGMPKDRFSAEMPDATLATLKIQPSEPRDSAVYFCASGSPRGSQGTYFGEGSWLTVV.

For this clone: A read error may account for a junction end that differs from germline. The chain couples TRBV6-1 to TRBJ2-6; 8 nucleotides agree with TRBD1. This CDR3 spans 16 amino acids. Germline assignment: CDR1 MNHNS and CDR2 SASEGT. CDR3 sequence: CAISGGQGAGANVLTF. For the CDR3, the DNA is TGTGCCATCAGTGGAGGACAGGGAGCTGGGGCCAACGTCCTGACTTTC.

Only a few counts were recorded for this clone. CDR3 in DNA: TGTGCCAGCAGAGAGCGGGAGTCAACCTACAATGAGCAGTTCTTC. Translation gives CASRERESTYNEQFF. The chain employs TRBV2 and TRBJ2-1; TRBD2 aligns across 8 bases. This CDR3 has 15 residues. CDR1 SNHLY and CDR2 FYNNEI come from the germline V gene. V gave up 6 bases and J gave up 2 bases; unmatched junction bases: 6.

This clone was seen only a few times. The chain carries TRBV6-1 and TRBJ2-7; TRBD1 matches at 10 bases. Looked up from germline, CDR1 is MNHNS and CDR2 is SASEGT. The CDR3 has 14 amino acids. Germline trimming cut 8 bases from V and 3 bases from J; bases unmatched to any gene: 7. CDR3 coding DNA: TGTGCCAGCCGAACGACAGGGGGCATCTACGAGCAGTACTTC. Its protein product is CASRTTGGIYEQYF.

The gene calls are TRBV2 and TRBJ1-4, with TRBD1 matching 12 bases. Trimming removed 5 bases from V and 2 bases from J; junction bases left unmatched: 6. CDR1 SNHLY and CDR2 FYNNEI come from the germline V gene. The length of the CDR3 is 17 residues. The DNA for the CDR3 is TGTGCCAGCAGTAGGGGACAGGGGGCGCAGACTAATGAAAAACTGTTTTTT. It codes for CASSRGQGAQTNEKLFF.

V gene TRBV29-1 combines with J gene TRBJ2-7; a possible D gene is TRBD2 (5 bases). Germline V gene data show CDR1 as SQVTM and CDR2 as ANQGSEA. The V gene lost 5 bases and the J gene lost 7 bases, with 18 bases spanning the gap. This CDR3 has 13 residues. Here the CDR3 reads CSVNPDFEGEQYF. CDR3 in DNA: TGCAGCGTTAATCCGGACTTTGAAGGAGAGCAGTACTTC.

The chain is built from TRBV5-1 and TRBJ1-1; perhaps TRBD1 as D (5 bases). The germline V gene encodes CDR1 SGHRS and CDR2 YFSETQ. This CDR3 has 14 amino acids. Trimming shortened V by 0 bases and J by 5 bases, and 11 bases separated the two germline ends. The CDR3 region is CASSLGPEGTEAFF. The CDR3, as DNA: TGCGCCAGCAGCTTGGGACCAGAGGGGACTGAAGCTTTCTTT. Full variable domain (rest looked up from reference TRBV5-1 and TRBJ1-1): KAGVTQTPRYLIKTRGQQVTLSCSPISGHRSVSWYQQTPGQGLQFLFEYFSETQRNKGNFPGRFSGRQFSNSRSEMNVSTLELGDSALYLCASSLGPEGTEAFFGQGTRLTVV.

J is TRBJ1-5 and V is TRBV7-3, with D perhaps TRBD1 (6 bases). Germline assignment: CDR1 SGHTA and CDR2 FQGTGA. The CDR3 sequence is 13 residues long. Trimming cost V 4 bases and J 7 bases, with 11 bases left between them. CDR3 residues: CASSYQQGQPQHF. The CDR3 coding sequence is TGTGCCAGCAGCTACCAACAGGGACAGCCCCAGCATTTT. Supplemented by reference TRBV7-3 and TRBJ1-5, the full variable domain reads GAGVSQTPSNKVTEKGKYVELRCDPISGHTALYWYRQSLGQGPEFLIYFQGTGAADDSGLPNDRFFAVRPEGSVSTLKIQRTERGDSAVYLCASSYQQGQPQHFGDGTRLSIL.